One sample yielded the 25 T cell receptor beta chains listed below, sequenced in a study of T cell responses to AZD1222 COVID-19 vaccine. Sequenced by immunoSEQ multiplex PCR; TCRdb stores in-frame clones only, minus some. The sample consists of approximately 150,000 clones, about 90% of them appearing once. The starting material was peripheral blood, obtained 28 days after the second AZD1222 dose. Receptor source: an adult who received the AZD1222 COVID-19 vaccine.

This clone has more than one count but fewer than ten. V and J are TRBV28 and TRBJ1-3; D call uncertain. The CDR3 contains 14 residues. Trimming shortened V by 4 bases and J by 9 bases, and 16 bases separated the two germline ends. CDR1 MDHEN and CDR2 SYDVKM come from the germline V gene. The CDR3 region is CASSSPGRLVTIYF. CDR3 DNA: TGTGCCAGCAGTTCCCCCGGTCGCCTGGTCACCATATATTTT.

This chain links TRBV11-1 with TRBJ1-1; D call uncertain. The CDR3 runs to 14 residues. Germline lookup yields CDR1 SGHAT and CDR2 FQDESV (reference sequence). Trimming took 3 bases from V and 3 from J, leaving 11 bases between them. In DNA, the CDR3 is TGTGCCAGCAGCTTGGGCTTAGCGGACACTGAAGCTTTCTTT. This codes for CASSLGLADTEAFF. The whole variable domain, filled in from reference TRBV11-1 and TRBJ1-1, reads EAEVAQSPRYKITEKSQAVAFWCDPISGHATLYWYRQILGQGPELLVQFQDESVVDDSQLPKDRFSAERLKGVDSTLKIQPAELGDSAMYLCASSLGLADTEAFFGQGTRLTVV.

J is TRBJ1-2 and V is TRBV30; a weak D match, TRBD1 (6 bases). Trimming stripped 0 bases from V and 2 bases from J, with 13 bases between. Germline CDR1 is GTSNPN and CDR2 is SVGIG (reference sequence). The CDR3 has 15 amino acids. DNA of the CDR3: TGTGCCTGGAGTGTACGGCAGGGGCGAAACTATGGCTACACCTTC. This sequence encodes CAWSVRQGRNYGYTF. Together with reference TRBV30 and TRBJ1-2, the CDR3 gives the full variable domain: SQTIHQWPATLVQPVGSPLSLECTVEGTSNPNLYWYRQAAGRGLQLLFYSVGIGQISSEVPQNLSASRPQDRQFILSSKKLLLSDSGFYLCAWSVRQGRNYGYTFGSGTRLTVV.

CDR3 residues: CATAQGNSYEQYV. DNA for the CDR3: TGTGCCACCGCCCAGGGAAACTCCTACGAGCAGTACGTC. The genes are TRBV6-5 and TRBJ2-7; the D gene is possibly TRBD1 (5 bases). The CDR3 spans 13 residues. CDR1 and CDR2 (germline): MNHEY, SVGAGI. V dropped 10 bases and J dropped 0 bases, with 13 bases sitting between them.

The J gene is TRBJ1-4, the V gene TRBV27; D uncertain. Deletions cut 4 bases from V and 7 bases from J, with 16 bases between. In germline, CDR1 is MNHEY, CDR2 SMNVEV (reference sequence). CDR3 length: 15 residues. The CDR3 spells CASSSRISTGEKLFF. The CDR3 region has the DNA TGTGCCAGCAGTTCGAGGATAAGCACGGGTGAAAAACTGTTTTTT.

As DNA, the CDR3 is TGTGCCAGCGGTGCGGGACAGGGAACTGGCTCCTACAATGAGCAGTTCTTC. Its protein is CASGAGQGTGSYNEQFF. This chain uses TRBV10-3 with TRBJ2-1; 9 nucleotides align to TRBD1. The V and J ends lost 10 bases and 0 bases, in that order; junction bases with no gene match: 13. The CDR3 sequence is 17 residues long. Per germline, CDR1 ENHRY and CDR2 SYGVKD.

V gene TRBV18 combines with J gene TRBJ1-5, with D maybe TRBD1 (5 bases). Trimming took 0 bases from V and 5 from J, leaving 8 bases between them. The germline gives CDR1 KGHSH, CDR2 LQKENI. The CDR3 contains 14 residues. The DNA of the CDR3 is TGTGCCAGCTCACCACCGGGGACCTATCAGCCCCAGCATTTT. This sequence encodes CASSPPGTYQPQHF. The full variable domain, completed using reference TRBV18 and TRBJ1-5, is NAGVMQNPRHLVRRRGQEARLRCSPMKGHSHVYWYRQLPEEGLKFMVYLQKENIIDESGMPKERFSAEFPKEGPSILRIQQVVRGDSAAYFCASSPPGTYQPQHFGDGTRLSIL.

This clone occurred once. The rearrangement uses TRBV6-5 and TRBJ1-1, with TRBD1 identical over 7 bases. The germline gives CDR1 MNHEY, CDR2 SVGAGI. J lost 4 bases, V lost 2 bases, and 4 bases had no gene match. The CDR3 has 14 amino acids. This CDR3 reads CASSYARGSTEAFF. DNA for the CDR3: TGTGCCAGCAGTTACGCCAGGGGGAGCACTGAAGCTTTCTTT.

The chain employs TRBV28 and TRBJ1-2; 9 bases are a match to TRBD1. Per the germline V gene, CDR1 is MDHEN and CDR2 is SYDVKM. Losses at the gene ends were 2 bases for V and 2 bases for J; bases not matched to a gene: 6. The CDR3 sequence is 16 residues long. The CDR3, as DNA: TGTGCCAGCAGTTTAAGGTGGGACAGGGCGAACTATGGCTACACCTTC. Translated: CASSLRWDRANYGYTF.

The V and J genes are TRBV9 and TRBJ1-3; D not resolved. The CDR3 sequence is 12 residues long. CDR1 is SGDLS, CDR2 YYNGEE, per germline. The ends were cut back, 3 bases at V and 3 bases at J, with 4 bases in the middle. The CDR3 here is CASSGGGNTIYF. DNA for the CDR3: TGTGCCAGCAGCGGAGGTGGAAACACCATATATTTT.

The V and J genes are TRBV30 and TRBJ1-3; the D gene is possibly TRBD1 (6 bases). The germline gives CDR1 GTSNPN, CDR2 SVGIG (reference sequence). Trimming removed 4 bases from V and 1 base from J, with 14 bases in between. The CDR3 is made up of 15 amino acids. The DNA of the CDR3 is TGTGCCTGGACAGGGGCCCCTTCATCTGGAAACACCATATATTTT. It translates to CAWTGAPSSGNTIYF.

The chain uses TRBV9 and TRBJ2-3; D call uncertain. Trimming took off 0 bases at V and 4 bases at J, with 3 bases between the two ends. From germline, CDR1 is SGDLS and CDR2 YYNGEE. The CDR3 contains 12 residues. CDR3 DNA: TGTGCCAGCAGCGTAGAGTCAGATACGCAGTATTTT. Residues: CASSVESDTQYF.

This sequence joins TRBV30 and TRBJ1-4; 7 nucleotides agree with TRBD1. The length of the CDR3 is 14 residues. Trimming at V came to 6 bases and at J to 3 bases, leaving 7 bases not matched to a gene. Germline V lookup: CDR1 GTSNPN, CDR2 SVGIG (reference sequence). CDR3 region: CACLRQGPNEKLFF. DNA for the CDR3: TGTGCCTGCCTCCGACAGGGTCCTAATGAAAAACTGTTTTTT.

The rearrangement links TRBV3-1 (or the pseudogene TRBV3-2) to TRBJ2-5, with TRBD2 matching over 14 bases. With 0 bases clipped from V and 4 bases from J, the junction kept 10 bases outside the gene matches. Per the germline V gene, CDR1 is LGHDT and CDR2 is YNNKEL (reference sequence). This CDR3 contains 19 residues. The CDR3 DNA follows: TGTGCCAGCAGCCAAGACTTGCTGGGACTAGCGGGAGTCGGAGAGACCCAGTACTTC. Protein: CASSQDLLGLAGVGETQYF.

This chain uses TRBV5-1 with TRBJ2-2, with 7 bases matching TRBD2. This CDR3 comprises 18 residues. Per germline, CDR1 SGHRS and CDR2 YFSETQ. After removal of 0 bases from V and 0 bases from J, the junction contained 8 bases not matched to a gene. The CDR3 spells CASSLASIAGANTGELFF. DNA of the CDR3: TGCGCCAGCAGCTTGGCCTCTATAGCGGGTGCGAACACCGGGGAGCTGTTTTTT.

The chain recombines TRBV4-2 with TRBJ1-2; D uncertain. Trimming left V 3 bases short and J 8 bases short, with 13 bases between. CDR3 length equals 13 residues. CDR1 and CDR2 (germline): LGHNA, YNFKEQ. CDR3 DNA: TGTGCCAGCAGCCACGCGACGCTGGAGGGCTACACCTTC. It yields the protein CASSHATLEGYTF.

This rearrangement joins TRBV5-1 to TRBJ1-1; D is unclear. V shed 3 bases and J shed 0 bases, with 12 bases lying between them. CDR1 is SGHRS, CDR2 YFSETQ, per germline. This CDR3 contains 15 residues. The CDR3 loop is CASSSRPVLNTEAFF. The CDR3 DNA reads TGCGCCAGCAGCTCTCGACCGGTACTGAACACTGAAGCTTTCTTT.

The chain couples TRBV7-2 to TRBJ2-2, with a possible D match to TRBD1 (6 bases). Germline CDR1 is SGHTA and CDR2 is FQGNSA. This CDR3 contains 15 residues. V was pared by 5 bases and J by 5 bases, with 15 bases between. CDR3 in amino acids: CASSAQSGTTGELFF. In DNA form, the CDR3 reads TGTGCCAGCAGCGCTCAGTCAGGGACAACCGGGGAGCTGTTTTTT.

V usage is TRBV5-8 and J usage is TRBJ1-4, with 9 bases fitting TRBD1. The V gene's germline CDR1 is SGHTS and CDR2 YDEGEE. The CDR3 loop spans 14 amino acids. Trimming at V came to 3 bases and at J to 8 bases, leaving 5 bases not matched to a gene. DNA of the CDR3: TGTGCCAGCAGCTCGGTCGGGACAGGGGAAAAACTGTTTTTT. Protein: CASSSVGTGEKLFF.

J is TRBJ2-5 and V is TRBV15, with 11 bases fitting TRBD1. The CDR3 runs 15 residues. With 1 base clipped from V and 5 bases from J, the junction kept 3 bases outside the gene matches. Germline CDR1 LNHNV, CDR2 YYDKDF (reference sequence). The CDR3 here is CATSRGTGGKETQYF. DNA of the CDR3: TGTGCCACCAGCAGAGGGACAGGGGGCAAGGAGACCCAGTACTTC.

The chain combines TRBV29-1 with TRBJ2-5; no reliable D call. The CDR3 loop spans 15 amino acids. The germline V gene encodes CDR1 SQVTM and CDR2 ANQGSEA. The V and J ends lost 3 bases and 0 bases respectively, with 14 bases between them. CDR3 in DNA: TGCAGCGTTGAGTGGACCGTCGAGTACCAAGAGACCCAGTACTTC. It yields the protein CSVEWTVEYQETQYF. Full variable domain (outside the CDR3, taken from reference TRBV29-1 and TRBJ2-5): SAVISQKPSRDICQRGTSLTIQCQVDSQVTMMFWYRQQPGQSLTLIATANQGSEATYESGFVIDKFPISRPNLTFSTLTVSNMSPEDSSIYLCSVEWTVEYQETQYFGPGTRLLVL.

V is TRBV19 and J is TRBJ1-1; perhaps TRBD1 as D (6 bases). The CDR3 is 15 amino acids. Trimming left V 5 bases short and J 5 bases short, with 18 bases between. Germline assignment: CDR1 LNHDA and CDR2 SQIVND (reference sequence). The DNA of the CDR3 is TGTGCCAGTAGTCTAGTGCCCTACAGGGATACTGAAGCTTTCTTT. Its translation is CASSLVPYRDTEAFF.

This clone has more than one count but fewer than ten. This chain joins TRBV5-6 and TRBJ2-1; TRBD1 matches 8 bases. The CDR3 contains 14 residues. The junction had 5 bases not matched to a gene; V was cut back by 3 bases and J by 6 bases. The germline CDR1 and CDR2 sequences are SGHDT and YYEEEE. The CDR3 DNA reads TGTGCCAGCAGCTACGGCCAGGGGGCCAATGAGCAGTTCTTC. It codes for CASSYGQGANEQFF. The entire variable domain, with the rest obtained from reference TRBV5-6 and TRBJ2-1, is as follows: DAGVTQSPTHLIKTRGQQVTLRCSPKSGHDTVSWYQQALGQGPQFIFQYYEEEERQRGNFPDRFSGHQFPNYSSELNVNALLLGDSALYLCASSYGQGANEQFFGPGTRLTVL.

The V gene is TRBV16, the J gene TRBJ1-2, with TRBD1 matching over 7 bases. The CDR3 runs to 14 residues. Germline V gene sequence: CDR1 KGHSY, CDR2 FQNENV. V gave up 0 bases and J gave up 2 bases; unmatched junction bases: 0. The CDR3 is CASSQSTGNYGYTF. In DNA form, the CDR3 reads TGTGCCAGCAGCCAATCGACAGGGAACTATGGCTACACCTTC.

This clone has a single count. The genes are TRBV11-2 and TRBJ2-7; possible D gene TRBD2, 6 bases. V was shortened by 5 bases and J by 3 bases, with 14 bases between the two germline ends. CDR1 and CDR2 from the germline V gene are SGHAT and FQNNGV. The CDR3 is 14 residues long. CDR3 coding DNA: TGTGCCAGCAGCCCCGCGGGGAACGTCTACGAGCAGTACGTC. Encoded protein: CASSPAGNVYEQYV.